This TCR beta chain comes out of a study of shared clonotypes between healthy human individuals. The study's findings and limits: It was only blood that was sampled, and tissue repertoires likely differ. Some clonotypes were shared by all four sorted-subset donors, while others were not shared. The non-shared ones had lower generation probabilities than the shared ones.

As defined, naive CD8 cells were CD45RO-negative and positively selected for CCR7, with terminally differentiated effector memory CD45RA+ cells excluded. There were only Caucasian adults among the donors, and all lived in Nashville, Tennessee. The run depth of the assay was deep. Clones were sequenced by immunoSEQ multiplex PCR, and TCRdb holds only the in-frame ones, with some missing. The table includes around 2.1 million clones, about 93% detected once. Turning to this clone: Its matching antigen is unknown.

CDR1 and CDR2 from the germline V gene are PRHDT and FYEKMQ (reference sequence). The CDR3 covers 14 residues. V lost 5 bases, J lost 1 base, and 11 bases lay in between. Material for sequencing was naive CD8+ T cells from PBMCs. The chain combines TRBV13 with TRBJ1-1; D ambiguous. This TCR derives from a man aged 18 to 30 in good health. Some clones in this sample may be carry-over from other donors' samples. The CDR3 region is CASSTDNQNTEAFF. CDR3 bases: TGTGCCAGCAGCACCGACAACCAGAACACTGAAGCTTTCTTT.